Listed here are 32 T cell receptor beta chains from one sample, sequenced in a study of neurological immune-mediated disorders. Via MiXCR, TCRdb re-called the 5' RACE reads, giving one row per CDR3 protein. The table includes tens of thousands of distinct CDR3 sequences, under 5.5% detected once. The sequencing input was PBMCs. The receptor source for this set is a woman in her fifties or sixties with multiple sclerosis.

This clonotype was recorded many times. V gene TRBV5-6 combines with J gene TRBJ2-3; no clear D. The germline gives CDR1 SGHDT, CDR2 YYEEEE. The CDR3 length is 12 residues. Between the trimmed V and J ends, which lost 2 bases and 4 bases, there was a span of 5 bases. The CDR3 sequence: CASSLESDTQYF. The CDR3 coding sequence is TGTGCCAGCAGCTTAGAATCAGATACGCAGTATTTT.

This clonotype was recorded at least ten times. The genes are TRBV3-1 and TRBJ2-4; D perhaps matches TRBD2 (5 bases). Germline loops: CDR1 LGHDT, CDR2 YNNKEL (reference sequence). The germline V and J ends were trimmed by 2 bases and 9 bases, with 8 bases remaining between them. The CDR3 has 12 amino acids. The CDR3 protein is CASSQRAGIQYF. The CDR3 DNA is TGTGCCAGCAGCCAACGGGCGGGCATTCAGTACTTC.

This clonotype was observed a few times. V is TRBV18 and J is TRBJ1-1, with a possible D match to TRBD1 (5 bases). Germline CDR1 reads KGHSH; CDR2 reads LQKENI. This CDR3 comprises 14 residues. V was cut by 6 bases and J by 1 base, with 12 bases left in between. For the CDR3, the DNA is TGTGCCAGCTCTCCCAGGGTAGGGAACACTGAAGCTTTCTTT. It codes for CASSPRVGNTEAFF.

This clonotype is labeled as medium-sized. V usage is TRBV12-3 or TRBV12-4 and J usage is TRBJ2-1, with D possibly matching TRBD2 (6 bases). CDR3 length: 13 residues. V gave up 6 bases and J gave up 7 bases, with 13 bases separating them. CDR3 loop: CASRPLARNEQFF. DNA for the CDR3: TGTGCCAGCAGGCCCCTAGCGCGAAATGAGCAGTTCTTC.

This clonotype was detected many times. The chain carries TRBV6-4 and TRBJ2-1, with 10 bases lining up with TRBD2. This CDR3 has 14 amino acids. Trimming removed 5 bases from V and 4 bases from J; junction bases left unmatched: 2. The germline V gene encodes CDR1 MRHNA and CDR2 SNTAGT. The CDR3 region has the DNA TGTGCCAGCAGTCCAGCGGGGGGGTACAATGAGCAGTTCTTC. Residues: CASSPAGGYNEQFF.

This clonotype was counted ten times or more. The CDR3 loop is CASSLFGTEYEQYF. As DNA, the CDR3 is TGTGCCAGCAGCTTATTTGGGACGGAGTACGAGCAGTACTTC. The J gene is TRBJ2-7, the V gene TRBV7-2; D is possibly TRBD1 or TRBD2 (5 bases each). CDR1 SGHTA and CDR2 FQGNSA come from the germline V gene. This CDR3 has 14 amino acids. V was pared by 2 bases and J by 4 bases, with 12 bases between.

This clonotype has a count of ten or more. The J gene is TRBJ2-5, the V gene TRBV6-6; D is possibly TRBD2 (5 bases). The CDR3 extends over 16 amino acids. CDR1 MNHNY and CDR2 SVGAGI come from the germline V gene (reference sequence). V was pared by 0 bases and J by 4 bases, with 15 bases between. In nucleotides, the CDR3 is TGTGCCAGCAGTTACTCTGAGGGATTTGGAGGAGAGACCCAGTACTTC. Encoded protein: CASSYSEGFGGETQYF.

In this sample, this clonotype turned up many times. This rearrangement joins TRBV6-2 or TRBV6-3 to TRBJ2-3, with 12 positions matching TRBD2. Per the germline V gene, CDR1 is MNHEY and CDR2 is SVGEGT. With V trimmed by 7 bases and J by 3 bases, 5 bases remained unmatched. The length of the CDR3 is 15 residues. CDR3 residues: CASTPSGGATDTQYF. The CDR3 DNA sequence: TGTGCCAGCACTCCTAGCGGGGGGGCGACAGATACGCAGTATTTT.

This clonotype occurred many times. DNA of the CDR3: TGTGCCAGCAGCGTCGTCGAAACTTATGGCTACACCTTC. This encodes CASSVVETYGYTF. The gene calls are TRBV9 and TRBJ1-2; D is unclear. The CDR3 spans 13 residues. Per germline, CDR1 SGDLS and CDR2 YYNGEE. Trimming removed 2 bases at V and 5 bases at J, with 10 bases between.

This clonotype was seen ten or more times. The rearrangement links TRBV11-2 to TRBJ2-5; TRBD2 agrees at 9 bases. J gave up 3 bases and V 5 bases, and 7 bases lay outside the gene matches. The CDR3 runs 15 residues. The germline CDR1 and CDR2 sequences are SGHAT and FQNNGV. Here the CDR3 reads CASSDSGGFKETQYF. The CDR3 region has the DNA TGTGCCAGCAGCGATAGCGGGGGATTTAAAGAGACCCAGTACTTC.

This clonotype was counted between two and nine times. The chain joins TRBV7-6 to TRBJ2-7; D is ambiguous. The CDR3 totals 11 residues. Trimming shortened V by 5 bases and J by 4 bases, and 6 bases separated the two germline ends. Germline CDR1 and CDR2: SGHVS and FNYEAQ. CDR3 residues: CASSDRYEQYF. The DNA of the CDR3 is TGTGCCAGCAGCGACCGTTACGAGCAGTACTTC. Together with reference TRBV7-6 and TRBJ2-7, the CDR3 gives the full variable domain: GAGVSQSPRYKVTKRGQDVALRCDPISGHVSLYWYRQALGQGPEFLTYFNYEAQQDKSGLPNDRFSAERPEGSISTLTIQRTEQRDSAMYRCASSDRYEQYFGPGTRLTVT.

This clonotype was detected many times. The chain links TRBV7-2 to TRBJ2-2, with a weak D call TRBD2 (5 bases). Trimming removed 5 bases from V and 4 bases from J, with 8 bases in between. CDR1 SGHTA and CDR2 FQGNSA come from the germline V gene. There are 13 residues in the CDR3. In nucleotides, the CDR3 is TGTGCCAGCAGCGGCGGGCTCACCGGGGAGCTGTTTTTT. Translation gives CASSGGLTGELFF.

This clonotype was picked up many times. V is TRBV6-4 and J is TRBJ2-7, with 7 bases aligning to TRBD1. The germline V gene encodes CDR1 MRHNA and CDR2 SNTAGT. V shed 2 bases and J 0 bases; nucleotides not matched to a gene: 7. This CDR3 contains 16 residues. The CDR3 coding sequence is TGTGCCAGCAGTGACCTCCCCGGGACAGCCTCCTACGAGCAGTACTTC. Its translation: CASSDLPGTASYEQYF.

Ten or more counts support this clonotype. This chain joins TRBV20-1 and TRBJ1-1; tentative D call: TRBD1 (5 bases). The CDR3 has 11 amino acids. The germline V gene has CDR1 DFQATT and CDR2 SNEGSKA (reference sequence). The CDR3 reads CILRGEPEAFF. The CDR3 coding sequence is TGCATCCTCAGAGGGGAGCCCGAAGCTTTCTTT.

This clonotype was observed many times. The chain uses TRBV7-8 and TRBJ2-5, with 7 nucleotides matching TRBD2. Germline lookup yields CDR1 SGHVS and CDR2 FQNEAQ. V lost 5 bases, J lost 10 bases, and 4 bases stayed unmatched. The CDR3 consists of 11 residues. CDR3 sequence (DNA): TGTGCCAGCAGCCCACGGGGGGACCAGTACTTC. Its translation: CASSPRGDQYF.

Only a few counts were recorded for this clonotype. It may be a read error: a sequence one base away is much more abundant. The chain uses TRBV7-2 and TRBJ1-2, with D possibly matching TRBD1 (6 bases). CDR3 size: 14 residues. The ends were cut back, 3 bases at V and 5 bases at J, with 13 bases in the middle. Germline CDR1 and CDR2: SGHTA and FQGNSA. The CDR3 sequence: CASSLTERGYGYTF. CDR3 in DNA: TGTGCCAGCAGCTTGACGGAAAGGGGGTATGGCTACACCTTC.

This clonotype was found many times. CDR3 protein: CASSSAGELFF. The CDR3 nucleotides read TGTGCCAGCAGTTCAGCCGGGGAGCTGTTTTTT. The chain joins TRBV12-3 or TRBV12-4 to TRBJ2-2; D call uncertain. The CDR3 runs to 11 residues. Deletions cut 4 bases from V and 6 bases from J, with 3 bases between.

The V and J genes are TRBV20-1 and TRBJ2-3; D is possibly TRBD1 or TRBD2 (5 bases each). V was clipped by 5 bases and J by 1 base, with 16 bases between them. Looked up from germline, CDR1 is DFQATT and CDR2 is SNEGSKA (reference sequence). CDR3 size: 15 residues. The CDR3 is CSARGLQDGTDTQYF. The CDR3 nucleotides are TGCAGTGCTCGGGGCCTACAGGACGGCACAGATACGCAGTATTTT.

This clonotype was picked up many times. This chain links TRBV20-1 with TRBJ1-3; the D is unclear. The CDR3 has 14 residues. V dropped 6 bases and J dropped 0 bases, with 12 bases sitting between them. Germline lookup yields CDR1 DFQATT and CDR2 SNEGSKA (reference sequence). In DNA form, the CDR3 reads TGCAGTGCATACCCACGGGACTCTGGAAACACCATATATTTT. As protein: CSAYPRDSGNTIYF.

This clonotype has at least ten counts. The J gene is TRBJ2-7, the V gene TRBV10-3; perhaps TRBD1 as D (5 bases). This CDR3 spans 13 amino acids. V lost 7 bases, J lost 3 bases, and 13 bases lay in between. Germline CDR1 and CDR2: ENHRY and SYGVKD. Here the CDR3 DNA reads TGTGCCATCACCCCCGAGACAGACTACGAGCAGTACTTC. Translated, it gives CAITPETDYEQYF.

The sample holds many counts of this clonotype. The chain couples TRBV5-1 to TRBJ2-5, with D possibly called TRBD1 or TRBD2 (6 bases each). V was pared by 6 bases and J by 0 bases, with 15 bases between. Germline CDR1 SGHRS, CDR2 YFSETQ. CDR3 length: 15 residues. The CDR3 region is CASNRDGGDQETQYF. CDR3 nucleotide sequence: TGCGCCAGCAATCGGGACGGGGGCGACCAAGAGACCCAGTACTTC.

This clonotype was recorded a few times. J is TRBJ2-3 and V is TRBV14, with D perhaps TRBD2 (5 bases). Germline CDR1 reads SGHDN; CDR2 reads FVKESK. The CDR3 length is 17 residues. Trimming removed 2 bases at V and 1 base at J, with 16 bases between. The CDR3 protein is CASSQRILMEGTDTQYF. The CDR3 region has the DNA TGTGCCAGCAGCCAACGAATCCTGATGGAGGGCACAGATACGCAGTATTTT. The whole variable domain, remainder taken from reference TRBV14 and TRBJ2-3, is EAGVTQFPSHSVIEKGQTVTLRCDPISGHDNLYWYRRVMGKEIKFLLHFVKESKQDESGMPNNRFLAERTGGTYSTLKVQPAELEDSGVYFCASSQRILMEGTDTQYFGPGTRLTVL.

This clonotype was picked up many times. The J gene is TRBJ1-2, the V gene TRBV14; D is undetermined. Germline lookup yields CDR1 SGHDN and CDR2 FVKESK. V was clipped by 1 base and J by 4 bases, with 7 bases between them. This CDR3 is built from 13 residues. CDR3 in DNA: TGTGCCAGCAGCCAAGTCGCCTTCTATGGCTACACCTTC. It specifies CASSQVAFYGYTF.

Many counts were recorded for this clonotype. J is TRBJ2-2 and V is TRBV7-2; 7 nucleotides match TRBD2. The V segment lost 2 bases and the J segment 1 base; nucleotides outside the gene matches: 10. CDR3 length: 18 residues. CDR1 is SGHTA, CDR2 FQGNSA, per germline. The chain's CDR3 is CASSLRAGVVLNTGELFF. DNA for the CDR3: TGTGCCAGCAGCTTAAGGGCGGGGGTGGTCCTGAACACCGGGGAGCTGTTTTTT.

This clonotype was observed at least ten times. The chain carries TRBV7-3 and TRBJ1-2; TRBD1 might be the D (6 bases). CDR3 size: 15 residues. V was shortened by 8 bases and J by 0 bases, with 16 bases between the two germline ends. Looked up from germline, CDR1 is SGHTA and CDR2 is FQGTGA. CDR3 protein: CASAPGAGPNYGYTF. The CDR3 DNA reads TGTGCCAGCGCCCCGGGGGCGGGTCCTAACTATGGCTACACCTTC.

This clonotype was seen a handful of times. The genes are TRBV7-2 and TRBJ2-7, with 9 positions matching TRBD1. V lost 0 bases to trimming and J lost 3 bases; unmatched junction nucleotides: 3. Germline V CDR1 and CDR2: SGHTA, FQGNSA. This CDR3 is 15 amino acids long. CDR3 region: CASSLARDRVYEQYF. The CDR3 coding sequence is TGTGCCAGCAGCTTAGCCCGGGACAGGGTCTACGAGCAGTACTTC.

There are many counts of this clonotype. J is TRBJ2-3 and V is TRBV7-2; 8 nucleotides agree with TRBD2. This CDR3 is 15 amino acids long. CDR1 and CDR2 from the germline V gene are SGHTA and FQGNSA. V lost 4 bases to trimming and J lost 2 bases; unmatched junction nucleotides: 5. The DNA for the CDR3 is TGTGCCAGCAGCTCCAGCGGGAGCAACACAGATACGCAGTATTTT. The encoded protein is CASSSSGSNTDTQYF.

This clonotype was recorded at least ten times. J is TRBJ2-3 and V is TRBV20-1; 15 bases match TRBD2. V gave up 6 bases and J gave up 5 bases; unmatched junction bases: 6. The CDR3 covers 15 residues. Germline V CDR1 and CDR2: DFQATT, SNEGSKA (reference sequence). CDR3 DNA sequence: TGCAGTGCCCCGGGACTAGCGGGGGGTAGAGATACGCAGTATTTT. This codes for CSAPGLAGGRDTQYF.

In its sample, this clonotype was seen many times. The rearrangement links TRBV24-1 to TRBJ2-3; TRBD2 is a possible D gene (6 bases). This CDR3 has 16 residues. CDR1 and CDR2 (germline): KGHDR, SFDVKD. V gave up 3 bases and J gave up 3 bases, with 15 bases separating them. The CDR3 sequence is CATSDPTGLATDTQYF. The CDR3 DNA reads as TGTGCCACCAGTGATCCAACTGGCCTAGCGACAGATACGCAGTATTTT.

This clonotype appeared a few times. V gene TRBV5-1 combines with J gene TRBJ2-7, with unresolved D. CDR3 length: 12 residues. From germline, CDR1 is SGHRS and CDR2 YFSETQ. V was trimmed by 2 bases and J by 3 bases, leaving 6 bases between them. CDR3 amino acids: CASSLDFYEQYF. CDR3 coding DNA: TGCGCCAGCAGCTTAGACTTCTACGAGCAGTACTTC.

This clonotype has more than one count but fewer than ten. This rearrangement joins TRBV18 to TRBJ2-5; a possible D gene is TRBD2 (5 bases). Germline CDR1 KGHSH, CDR2 LQKENI. Trimming removed 2 bases from V and 5 bases from J, with 12 bases in between. CDR3 length: 14 amino acids. For the CDR3, the DNA is TGTGCCAGCTCACCAGGGATAGCGCATGAGACCCAGTACTTC. It codes for CASSPGIAHETQYF.

There are many counts of this clonotype. The chain links TRBV12-3 or TRBV12-4 to TRBJ1-1; a possible D gene is TRBD1 (5 bases). Deletions cut 3 bases from V and 5 bases from J, with 10 bases between. The CDR3 runs to 13 residues. The CDR3: CASSLGTGTEAFF. In nucleotides, the CDR3 is TGTGCCAGCAGTTTGGGGACCGGGACTGAAGCTTTCTTT.